Each of the 24 T cell receptor beta chains below was sequenced from the same sample in a study of early T cells in non-severe SARS-CoV-2 infection. MiXCR, applied by TCRdb to the 5' RACE reads, yields one record per CDR3 protein. The repertoire holds under 100,000 distinct CDR3 sequences, with approximately 14% as singletons. Sequenced material: whole blood. These receptors were collected from an adult who was a healthcare worker with PCR-confirmed SARS-CoV-2 infection or an uninfected control (not recorded which).

The chain carries TRBV6-5 and TRBJ1-5, with D perhaps matching TRBD1 (5 bases). V lost 5 bases to trimming and J lost 6 bases, with 11 bases between them. The CDR3 totals 13 residues. Germline V gene sequence: CDR1 MNHEY, CDR2 SVGAGI. CDR3 protein: CASSDPGGQPQHF. The CDR3 bases are TGTGCCAGCAGTGACCCGGGGGGTCAGCCCCAGCATTTT.

This clonotype was observed a handful of times. The genes are TRBV4-2 and TRBJ2-7, with a possible D match to TRBD2 (7 bases). Germline lookup yields CDR1 LGHNA and CDR2 YNFKEQ. The length of the CDR3 is 16 residues. Trimming took off 0 bases at V and 3 bases at J, with 15 bases between the two ends. The CDR3 sequence: CASSQDLAGAYYEQYF. In DNA, the CDR3 is TGTGCCAGCAGCCAAGATCTGGCGGGGGCCTACTACGAGCAGTACTTC.

At least ten counts were recorded for this clonotype. The CDR3 region is CAWSGQGSGYTF. Written as DNA, the CDR3 is TGTGCCTGGAGTGGACAGGGCAGTGGCTACACCTTC. The gene calls are TRBV30 and TRBJ1-2, with TRBD1 identical over 7 bases. CDR3 length: 12 residues. J gave up 7 bases and V 1 base, and 3 bases lay outside the gene matches. Germline lookup yields CDR1 GTSNPN and CDR2 SVGIG (reference sequence).

This clonotype turned up a few times. The chain employs TRBV3-1 and TRBJ2-2, with D tentatively TRBD2 (5 bases). The germline V and J ends were trimmed by 3 bases and 5 bases, with 7 bases remaining between them. Germline V gene sequence: CDR1 LGHDT, CDR2 YNNKEL (reference sequence). There are 13 residues in the CDR3. CDR3 sequence reads: CASSHRETGELFF. The CDR3 region has the DNA TGTGCCAGCAGCCATAGGGAGACCGGGGAGCTGTTTTTT.

V and J are TRBV19 and TRBJ2-2; no reliable D call. Germline-derived CDR1 and CDR2 are LNHDA and SQIVND (reference sequence). CDR3 length equals 14 residues. V gave up 3 bases and J gave up 7 bases, with 12 bases separating them. CDR3 protein: CASSMALALGELFF. The CDR3 DNA follows: TGTGCCAGTAGTATGGCACTGGCGCTCGGGGAGCTGTTTTTT. The entire variable domain, with the rest obtained from reference TRBV19 and TRBJ2-2, is as follows: DGGITQSPKYLFRKEGQNVTLSCEQNLNHDAMYWYRQDPGQGLRLIYYSQIVNDFQKGDIAEGYSVSREKKESFPLTVTSAQKNPTAFYLCASSMALALGELFFGEGSRLTVL.

This clonotype was recorded at least ten times. The chain uses TRBV6-6 and TRBJ1-2; possibly TRBD1 for D (5 bases). Germline V gives CDR1 MNHNY, CDR2 SVGAGI (reference sequence). The CDR3 sequence is 14 residues long. Trimming shortened V by 7 bases and J by 6 bases, and 18 bases separated the two germline ends. CDR3 amino acids: CASTQGTWTDGYTF. CDR3 DNA sequence: TGTGCCAGCACCCAAGGGACCTGGACGGATGGCTACACCTTC.

The sample holds many counts of this clonotype. This chain connects TRBV20-1 to TRBJ2-7, with TRBD1 matching 9 bases. The junction had 13 bases not matched to a gene; V was cut back by 6 bases and J by 4 bases. The CDR3 has 15 amino acids. Looked up from germline, CDR1 is DFQATT and CDR2 is SNEGSKA (reference sequence). CDR3: CSASAGTGNRYEQYF. CDR3 nucleotide sequence: TGCAGTGCGTCGGCCGGGACAGGGAATAGGTACGAGCAGTACTTC.

V is TRBV10-3 and J is TRBJ1-1; 8 bases line up with TRBD1. The junction had 7 bases not matched to a gene; V was cut back by 10 bases and J by 3 bases. The CDR3 covers 13 residues. Germline CDR1 is ENHRY and CDR2 is SYGVKD. CDR3 sequence (DNA): TGTGCCACCGTCCAGGGGGCGGACACTGAAGCTTTCTTT. This sequence encodes CATVQGADTEAFF.

In this sample, this clonotype turned up many times. The chain is built from TRBV11-2 and TRBJ2-5, with TRBD2 matching over 9 bases. Trimming took 5 bases from V and 4 from J; bases not matched to a gene: 5. In germline, CDR1 is SGHAT, CDR2 FQNNGV. The CDR3 totals 14 residues. The CDR3 loop reads CASSQGLATETQYF. The CDR3 DNA reads as TGTGCCAGCAGCCAAGGACTAGCGACAGAGACCCAGTACTTC.

V gene TRBV9 combines with J gene TRBJ2-5, with TRBD2 as a possible D gene (6 bases). V lost 0 bases to trimming and J lost 2 bases, with 14 bases between them. The CDR3 sequence is 16 residues long. Germline V gene lookup returns CDR1 SGDLS and CDR2 YYNGEE. CDR3 in amino acids: CASSVEAGLLQETQYF. CDR3 sequence (DNA): TGTGCCAGCAGCGTAGAGGCGGGACTGCTTCAAGAGACCCAGTACTTC.

The genes are TRBV7-2 and TRBJ1-1; D gene uncertain. There are 12 residues in the CDR3. Trimming took 4 bases from V and 5 from J, leaving 8 bases between them. From germline, CDR1 is SGHTA and CDR2 FQGNSA. The CDR3: CASSSSATEAFF. CDR3 coding DNA: TGTGCCAGCAGCTCATCCGCGACTGAAGCTTTCTTT. Drawing the rest from reference TRBV7-2 and TRBJ1-1, the complete variable domain is GAGVSQSPSNKVTEKGKDVELRCDPISGHTALYWYRQSLGQGLEFLIYFQGNSAPDKSGLPSDRFSAERTGGSVSTLTIQRTQQEDSAVYLCASSSSATEAFFGQGTRLTVV.

Turning to this clonotype: Possible read error: a much larger clone is one base away. The missing conserved phenylalanine or tryptophan at the end of this CDR3 makes a read error likely. The chain uses TRBV20-1 and TRBJ2-3, with unresolved D. The CDR3 has 14 residues. Trimming shortened V by 6 bases and J by 2 bases, and 15 bases separated the two germline ends. Germline V CDR1 and CDR2: DFQATT, SNEGSKA (reference sequence). The DNA for the CDR3 is TGCAGTGCCCTCTTTGGGCCGACCACAGATACGCAGTATGTT. Translated: CSALFGPTTDTQYV.

This clonotype was seen a few times. The genes are TRBV18 and TRBJ1-1; 8 positions agree with TRBD1. Germline CDR1 reads KGHSH; CDR2 reads LQKENI. The V segment lost 4 bases and the J segment 0 bases; nucleotides outside the gene matches: 1. This CDR3 region has 14 residues. The CDR3 sequence: CASSQGQVNTEAFF. In nucleotides, the CDR3 is TGTGCCAGCTCACAGGGACAGGTGAACACTGAAGCTTTCTTT.

This clonotype was observed many times. The chain links TRBV7-2 to TRBJ2-5; D gene ambiguous. The V end lost 0 bases, the J end lost 5 bases, and 4 bases lay between the germline ends. The CDR3 has 12 amino acids. Germline loops: CDR1 SGHTA, CDR2 FQGNSA. The CDR3 DNA reads TGTGCCAGCAGCTTAGCAACCGAGACCCAGTACTTC. The encoded protein is CASSLATETQYF.

The chain couples TRBV18 to TRBJ1-1, with D perhaps matching TRBD1 (5 bases). Germline lookup yields CDR1 KGHSH and CDR2 LQKENI. Deletions cut 2 bases from V and 5 bases from J, with 9 bases between. The CDR3 spans 13 residues. The CDR3 DNA sequence: TGTGCCAGCTCACCAGGGGCGGGGACTGAAGCTTTCTTT. Amino acids: CASSPGAGTEAFF. The full variable domain, rest sourced from reference TRBV18 and TRBJ1-1, is NAGVMQNPRHLVRRRGQEARLRCSPMKGHSHVYWYRQLPEEGLKFMVYLQKENIIDESGMPKERFSAEFPKEGPSILRIQQVVRGDSAAYFCASSPGAGTEAFFGQGTRLTVV.

This clonotype occurred many times. In nucleotides, the CDR3 is TGTGCCAGCAGCTTACAGGGGTGGCAAGAGACCCAGTACTTC. It translates to CASSLQGWQETQYF. The V call is TRBV7-2, the J call TRBJ2-5, with D possibly being TRBD1 (6 bases). Germline assignment: CDR1 SGHTA and CDR2 FQGNSA. V dropped 2 bases and J dropped 2 bases, with 9 bases sitting between them. The CDR3 extends over 14 amino acids.

Ten or more counts support this clonotype. The gene calls are TRBV7-2 and TRBJ2-5, with 8 nucleotides matching TRBD2. This CDR3 is 17 amino acids long. The germline V gene encodes CDR1 SGHTA and CDR2 FQGNSA. V lost 5 bases to trimming and J lost 1 base; unmatched junction nucleotides: 12. The CDR3 is CASSRGGGSRTQETQYF. CDR3 coding DNA: TGTGCCAGCAGCAGGGGCGGGGGGTCCAGAACCCAAGAGACCCAGTACTTC.

The genes are TRBV5-1 and TRBJ2-7; perhaps TRBD2 as D (5 bases). Germline V CDR1 and CDR2: SGHRS, YFSETQ. Trimming cost V 0 bases and J 0 bases, with 13 bases left between them. The CDR3 is 16 residues long. DNA of the CDR3: TGCGCCAGCAGCTTGGGAGCGAGCGGAAGCTCCTACGAGCAGTACTTC. Translation gives CASSLGASGSSYEQYF. Variable domain in full (rest from reference TRBV5-1 and TRBJ2-7): KAGVTQTPRYLIKTRGQQVTLSCSPISGHRSVSWYQQTPGQGLQFLFEYFSETQRNKGNFPGRFSGRQFSNSRSEMNVSTLELGDSALYLCASSLGASGSSYEQYFGPGTRLTVT.

In its sample, this clonotype was seen many times. The chain joins TRBV7-9 to TRBJ2-5, with 11 bases matching TRBD2. Germline-derived CDR1 and CDR2 are SEHNR and FQNEAQ (reference sequence). Germline trimming cut 1 base from V and 3 bases from J; bases unmatched to any gene: 1. The CDR3 runs to 15 residues. CDR3 in DNA: TGTGCCAGCAGCTTAGTACTAGCGGGAGAAGAGACCCAGTACTTC. Amino acid sequence: CASSLVLAGEETQYF.

This clonotype was seen ten or more times. The chain employs TRBV7-2 and TRBJ1-1; D remains ambiguous. The CDR3 loop spans 14 amino acids. Trimming took 4 bases from V and 1 from J, leaving 10 bases between them. Germline V gives CDR1 SGHTA, CDR2 FQGNSA. The CDR3, as DNA: TGTGCCAGCAGCTCCTGGGGTACGAACACTGAAGCTTTCTTT. As protein: CASSSWGTNTEAFF. The variable domain in full, with the rest retrieved from reference TRBV7-2 and TRBJ1-1, is GAGVSQSPSNKVTEKGKDVELRCDPISGHTALYWYRQSLGQGLEFLIYFQGNSAPDKSGLPSDRFSAERTGGSVSTLTIQRTQQEDSAVYLCASSSWGTNTEAFFGQGTRLTVV.

This clonotype was counted between two and nine times. This sequence joins TRBV28 and TRBJ1-6; 9 nucleotides agree with TRBD1. Germline CDR1 and CDR2: MDHEN and SYDVKM. This CDR3 comprises 17 residues. The J segment lost 9 bases and the V segment lost 5 bases, leaving 14 bases of the junction unmatched. CDR3 in amino acids: CASSPLGQGGVRSPLHF. The CDR3 nucleotides read TGTGCCAGCAGTCCCTTGGGACAGGGAGGAGTTCGTTCACCCCTCCACTTT.

J is TRBJ1-5 and V is TRBV6-6; 7 nucleotides line up with TRBD1. There are 16 residues in the CDR3. The germline gives CDR1 MNHNY, CDR2 SVGAGI (reference sequence). Germline trimming cut 2 bases from V and 5 bases from J; bases unmatched to any gene: 9. The CDR3 DNA reads TGTGCCAGCAGTTACCAAAGTAGGGGGCACGATCAGCCCCAGCATTTT. Its protein product is CASSYQSRGHDQPQHF.

This clonotype was counted at least ten times. This chain joins TRBV6-5 and TRBJ2-5; no firm D call. V was clipped by 6 bases and J by 3 bases, with 17 bases between them. The germline CDR1 and CDR2 sequences are MNHEY and SVGAGI. The CDR3 is made up of 15 amino acids. CDR3 sequence reads: CASRPIIPEKETQYF. The CDR3 bases are TGTGCCAGCAGACCCATAATACCGGAGAAAGAGACCCAGTACTTC.

In DNA form, the CDR3 reads TGTGCCAGTAGTACCCCGGGGAGCCCGACGAACGAGCAGTACTTC. Encoded protein: CASSTPGSPTNEQYF. V is TRBV19 and J is TRBJ2-7; tentative D call: TRBD2 (5 bases). The germline V gene encodes CDR1 LNHDA and CDR2 SQIVND (reference sequence). CDR3 size: 15 residues. V was cut by 4 bases and J by 5 bases, with 18 bases left in between.